The 27 T cell receptor beta chains reported below all come from one sample, sequenced in a study of blood T cell repertoires in COVID-19. Clones were sequenced by immunoSEQ multiplex PCR, and TCRdb holds only the in-frame ones, with some missing. Among tens of thousands of clones listed, approximately 92% were seen once. Source material: peripheral blood. The receptors come from a man aged 50-59 years with active COVID-19.

The chain has TRBV7-9 and TRBJ1-4; D perhaps matches TRBD1 (6 bases). The V end was cut by 5 bases, the J end by 7 bases, with 20 bases between. Germline CDR1 SEHNR, CDR2 FQNEAQ (reference sequence). This CDR3 region has 16 residues. The CDR3 DNA reads TGTGCCAGCAGCATCAGTGGGGGAGGGGGTCGTGAAAAACTGTTTTTT. The encoded protein is CASSISGGGGREKLFF.

The gene calls are TRBV20-1 and TRBJ2-1; 14 positions match TRBD2. Losses at the gene ends were 3 bases for V and 9 bases for J; bases not matched to a gene: 7. Germline V gene lookup returns CDR1 DFQATT and CDR2 SNEGSKA (reference sequence). The CDR3 is made up of 15 amino acids. The CDR3 here is CSASMGLAGAAEQFF. In DNA form, the CDR3 reads TGCAGTGCTAGTATGGGACTAGCGGGAGCTGCTGAGCAGTTCTTC.

This chain links TRBV2 with TRBJ2-2; maybe TRBD2 (5 bases). This CDR3 contains 16 residues. V dropped 7 bases and J dropped 4 bases, with 19 bases sitting between them. Per the germline V gene, CDR1 is SNHLY and CDR2 is FYNNEI. The CDR3 bases are TGTGCCAGCAAGAGTGAGACGCGTGCGGGCACCGGGGAGCTGTTTTTT. It yields the protein CASKSETRAGTGELFF.

The chain carries TRBV7-2 and TRBJ2-7; a possible D gene is TRBD1 (5 bases). V lost 5 bases, J lost 5 bases, and 13 bases lay in between. This CDR3 comprises 13 residues. Germline-derived CDR1 and CDR2 are SGHTA and FQGNSA. CDR3 sequence reads: CASSKMTVHEQYF. Written as DNA, the CDR3 is TGTGCCAGCAGCAAGATGACAGTGCACGAGCAGTACTTC.

V gene TRBV29-1 combines with J gene TRBJ1-4; 9 bases map to TRBD1. CDR1 is SQVTM, CDR2 ANQGSEA, per germline. Germline trimming cut 5 bases from V and 7 bases from J; bases unmatched to any gene: 14. The CDR3 covers 16 residues. The CDR3 bases are TGCAGCGTTCCAACCTCACAGGGGGCGGGAGGTGAAAAACTGTTTTTT. Amino acids: CSVPTSQGAGGEKLFF.

The chain links TRBV6-5 to TRBJ1-2; no reliable D call. The V and J ends lost 5 bases and 4 bases respectively, with 11 bases between them. Germline lookup yields CDR1 MNHEY and CDR2 SVGAGI. The CDR3 extends over 13 amino acids. CDR3 protein: CASSPSKFYGYTF. Here the CDR3 DNA reads TGTGCCAGCAGTCCCTCTAAATTCTATGGCTACACCTTC.

The chain employs TRBV11-2 and TRBJ2-7; TRBD2 agrees at 13 bases. V lost 5 bases, J lost 3 bases, and 10 bases stayed unmatched. Germline lookup yields CDR1 SGHAT and CDR2 FQNNGV. CDR3 length: 17 residues. Here the CDR3 reads CASSPRGLAGPYYEQYF. Here the CDR3 DNA reads TGTGCCAGCAGCCCCCGGGGACTAGCGGGGCCATACTACGAGCAGTACTTC.

This chain uses TRBV2 with TRBJ2-2, with 13 bases aligning to TRBD2. The CDR3 sequence is 15 residues long. Losses at the gene ends were 6 bases for V and 6 bases for J; bases not matched to a gene: 4. The V gene's germline CDR1 is SNHLY and CDR2 FYNNEI. CDR3 sequence (DNA): TGTGCCAGCAGCCCTACTAGCGGGGGGGCCGGGGAGCTGTTTTTT. The encoded protein is CASSPTSGGAGELFF.

This clone was counted only a few times. The chain is built from TRBV13 and TRBJ1-6; D is possibly TRBD1 (5 bases). Germline V gene sequence: CDR1 PRHDT, CDR2 FYEKMQ (reference sequence). Trimming removed 8 bases from V and 0 bases from J, with 14 bases in between. This CDR3 is 16 amino acids long. The CDR3 region is CASEIGGNSYNSPLHF. CDR3 nucleotides: TGTGCCAGCGAGATCGGGGGAAACTCCTATAATTCACCCCTCCACTTT.

The chain employs TRBV7-2 and TRBJ1-1; no firm D call. Per germline, CDR1 SGHTA and CDR2 FQGNSA. The V gene lost 1 base and the J gene lost 0 bases, with 6 bases spanning the gap. The CDR3 is made up of 14 amino acids. CDR3 in amino acids: CASSLEQMNTEAFF. Written as DNA, the CDR3 is TGTGCCAGCAGCTTAGAACAGATGAACACTGAAGCTTTCTTT.

On this clone itself: One end of the junction is discordant with germline, which a read error may explain. The V call is TRBV7-2, the J call TRBJ2-7; 7 nucleotides align to TRBD1. The CDR3 spans 19 residues. Germline V gene sequence: CDR1 SGHTA, CDR2 FQGNSA. The CDR3 spells CASSVATDIYGTENYEQYF. CDR3 bases: TGTGCCAGCAGCGTAGCGACCGATATCTACGGGACAGAGAACTACGAGCAGTACTTC. Full variable domain (rest looked up from reference TRBV7-2 and TRBJ2-7): GAGVSQSPSNKVTEKGKDVELRCDPISGHTALYWYRQSLGQGLEFLIYFQGNSAPDKSGLPSDRFSAERTGGSVSTLTIQRTQQEDSAVYLCASSVATDIYGTENYEQYFGPGTRLTVT.

J is TRBJ2-7 and V is TRBV5-6, with 7 nucleotides matching TRBD1. Germline CDR1 is SGHDT and CDR2 is YYEEEE. With 2 bases clipped from V and 2 bases from J, the junction kept 7 bases outside the gene matches. CDR3 length: 15 amino acids. The CDR3 region is CASSLGGQGTYEQYF. Here the CDR3 DNA reads TGTGCCAGCAGCTTAGGGGGCCAGGGGACCTACGAGCAGTACTTC.

The chain combines TRBV2 with TRBJ2-2; TRBD2 aligns across 8 bases. The junction had 10 bases not matched to a gene; V was cut back by 4 bases and J by 6 bases. The CDR3 has 16 residues. Germline V gene lookup returns CDR1 SNHLY and CDR2 FYNNEI. This CDR3 is CASSVRSGSRSGELFF. CDR3 in DNA: TGTGCCAGCAGTGTCCGGAGCGGGAGTCGCTCCGGGGAGCTGTTTTTT.

V is TRBV5-4 and J is TRBJ1-3; D perhaps matches TRBD1 (6 bases). The CDR3 has 13 amino acids. CDR1 is SGHNT, CDR2 YYREEE, per germline (reference sequence). The V end was cut by 0 bases, the J end by 10 bases, with 11 bases between. CDR3 nucleotide sequence: TGTGCCAGCAGCTTGGGAGGGGGAACGACCATATATTTT. Protein sequence: CASSLGGGTTIYF.

This clone was counted once. The chain is built from TRBV6-5 and TRBJ1-1; TRBD1 might be the D (5 bases). CDR1 and CDR2 (germline): MNHEY, SVGAGI. The CDR3 length is 14 residues. V lost 4 bases, J lost 4 bases, and 13 bases lay in between. CDR3 residues: CASSLRGGSTEAFF. The CDR3 DNA sequence: TGTGCCAGCAGTTTACGGGGGGGGAGCACTGAAGCTTTCTTT.

A single count supports this clone. The chain couples TRBV6-6 to TRBJ2-7; TRBD1 aligns across 8 bases. CDR1 is MNHNY, CDR2 SVGAGI, per germline (reference sequence). This CDR3 is built from 13 residues. The V segment lost 6 bases and the J segment 3 bases; nucleotides outside the gene matches: 4. CDR3 sequence (DNA): TGTGCCAGCAGCCCAGGGGGCTACTACGAGCAGTACTTC. Encoded protein: CASSPGGYYEQYF.

This clone appeared once. The chain recombines TRBV12-5 with TRBJ1-1; maybe TRBD1 (5 bases). Between the trimmed V and J ends, which lost 1 base and 4 bases, there was a span of 7 bases. From germline, CDR1 is LGHNT and CDR2 FRNRAP. The CDR3 runs 13 residues. DNA for the CDR3: TGTGCTAGTGGTTTGGGAGACAGCACTGAAGCTTTCTTT. This encodes CASGLGDSTEAFF. Combining the CDR3 with reference TRBV12-5 and TRBJ1-1 gives the whole variable domain DARVTQTPRHKVTEMGQEVTMRCQPILGHNTVFWYRQTMMQGLELLAYFRNRAPLDDSGMPKDRFSAEMPDATLATLKIQPSEPRDSAVYFCASGLGDSTEAFFGQGTRLTVV.

The chain carries TRBV11-3 and TRBJ2-2; 11 bases are a match to TRBD1. This CDR3 is built from 19 residues. Germline CDR1 is SGHNT and CDR2 is YENEEA. V lost 5 bases to trimming and J lost 3 bases; unmatched junction nucleotides: 14. This chain's CDR3 is CASSQGGQGALYDTGELFF. In DNA, the CDR3 is TGTGCCAGCAGCCAAGGTGGACAGGGGGCGTTGTATGACACCGGGGAGCTGTTTTTT.

The J gene is TRBJ2-3, the V gene TRBV7-2; possibly TRBD1 for D (6 bases). Germline V gene data show CDR1 as SGHTA and CDR2 as FQGNSA. V lost 2 bases and J lost 5, with 8 bases in between. This CDR3 contains 13 residues. The CDR3 DNA follows: TGTGCCAGCAGCTTACGCAGGGGAGATACGCAGTATTTT. Its translation: CASSLRRGDTQYF. The entire variable domain, with the rest obtained from reference TRBV7-2 and TRBJ2-3, is as follows: GAGVSQSPSNKVTEKGKDVELRCDPISGHTALYWYRQSLGQGLEFLIYFQGNSAPDKSGLPSDRFSAERTGGSVSTLTIQRTQQEDSAVYLCASSLRRGDTQYFGPGTRLTVL.

The CDR3 is CAPGVSTDTQYF. DNA of the CDR3: TGCGCCCCAGGGGTGTCGACAGATACGCAGTATTTT. This rearrangement joins TRBV23-1 to TRBJ2-3, with a weak D call TRBD1 (6 bases). TRBV23-1 belongs to the ORF category, with a function that is uncertain. This CDR3 region has 12 residues. The germline V and J ends were trimmed by 11 bases and 3 bases, with 12 bases remaining between them.

This clone was seen only once. The V and J genes are TRBV7-7 and TRBJ2-2, with D tentatively TRBD2 (6 bases). The CDR3 covers 15 residues. V was pared by 5 bases and J by 1 base, with 11 bases between. The germline V gene has CDR1 SSHAT and CDR2 FNYEAQ (reference sequence). The CDR3 loop is CASSQGLVNTGELFF. The CDR3 DNA reads TGTGCCAGCAGCCAGGGACTCGTGAACACCGGGGAGCTGTTTTTT.

The chain recombines TRBV6-6 with TRBJ1-5; D ambiguous. CDR1 is MNHNY, CDR2 SVGAGI, per germline (reference sequence). Trimming removed 2 bases at V and 4 bases at J, with 12 bases between. The CDR3 loop spans 15 amino acids. DNA for the CDR3: TGTGCCAGCAGTTACCAAACGGGAGGGAATCAGCCCCAGCATTTT. Translating it yields CASSYQTGGNQPQHF.

This chain connects TRBV7-9 to TRBJ2-7; D might be TRBD2 (5 bases). Germline lookup yields CDR1 SEHNR and CDR2 FQNEAQ (reference sequence). This CDR3 has 13 amino acids. Trimming stripped 4 bases from V and 6 bases from J, with 13 bases between. This CDR3 reads CASSSSAGGEQYF. CDR3 bases: TGTGCCAGCAGCTCCTCTGCGGGTGGCGAGCAGTACTTC.

This clone appeared once. The rearrangement uses TRBV29-1 and TRBJ1-2; 9 nucleotides agree with TRBD1. This CDR3 is 12 amino acids long. V trimming: 3 bases; J trimming: 7 bases; junction bases outside the gene matches: 3. The germline gives CDR1 SQVTM, CDR2 ANQGSEA. CDR3 DNA sequence: TGCAGCGTTGATGAGACAGGGGGTGGCTACACCTTC. It is translated as CSVDETGGGYTF.

This sequence joins TRBV3-1 (or the pseudogene TRBV3-2) and TRBJ1-1; D unresolved. The CDR3 extends over 15 amino acids. Trimming took 0 bases from V and 6 from J, leaving 14 bases between them. Germline lookup yields CDR1 LGHDT and CDR2 YNNKEL (reference sequence). CDR3 in DNA: TGTGCCAGCAGCCAAGAACCCGGGTTCAACGCTGAAGCTTTCTTT. This translates into CASSQEPGFNAEAFF.

The CDR3 DNA reads TGTGCCAGCGGCCGGGACATTCAGACCGGGGAGCTGTTTTTT. Translation: CASGRDIQTGELFF. The chain uses TRBV9 and TRBJ2-2; tentative D call: TRBD1 (6 bases). The CDR3 extends over 14 amino acids. The V gene's germline CDR1 is SGDLS and CDR2 YYNGEE. Trimming stripped 7 bases from V and 5 bases from J, with 15 bases between.

The chain uses TRBV11-3 and TRBJ2-3; D may be TRBD2 (5 bases). Germline values: CDR1 SGHNT, CDR2 YENEEA. This CDR3 has 15 amino acids. V was trimmed by 4 bases and J by 2 bases, leaving 13 bases between them. CDR3 amino acids: CASSYQGGHTDTQYF. CDR3 DNA sequence: TGTGCCAGCAGCTATCAAGGAGGCCACACAGATACGCAGTATTTT.